A selection of T cell receptor beta chains follows, all from one sample in a study of human T cells and chemical hapten exposure. TCRdb reprocessed the RACE reads via MiXCR and lists one record per CDR3 protein. The data hold about 40,000 distinct CDR3 sequences, with 3% to 3.5% observed a single time. Sequences were derived from whole blood, sampled in connection with sensitization to the hapten diphenylcyclopropenone (DPC). These receptors all come from a man in his forties with alopecia areata. Some clones in this sample may be carry-over from other donors' samples. Both conserved end residues are part of each CDR3. A D gene is named only where the DNA matches it firmly. The listing skips clone size in some rows; elsewhere it reads once, few, many or a size class.

D	V	J	size	DNA	CDR3
.	TRBV6-5	TRBJ1-1	many	TGTGCCAGCAGGGAAGGACCCCGAGGCACTGAAGCTTTCTTT	CASREGPRGTEAFF
.	TRBV4-1	TRBJ2-3	few	TGCGCCAGCAGCCAAGATGGGGGTAGACAAGCAGATACGCAGTATTTT	CASSQDGGRQADTQYF
TRBD1	TRBV6-1	TRBJ2-1	few	TGTGCCAGCAGTGTTGGACAGGTGTTCAATGAGCAGTTCTTC	CASSVGQVFNEQFF
.	TRBV6-1	TRBJ2-7	many	TGTGCCAGCAGTTTAGACCACTACGAGCAGTACTTC	CASSLDHYEQYF
.	TRBV7-9	TRBJ1-1	many	TGTGCCAGCAGCTCGCCTTCAGGCCCTGAAGCTTTCTTT	CASSSPSGPEAFF
.	TRBV6-5	TRBJ2-7	many	TGTGCCAGCAGTTACTTCCACGAGCAGTACTTC	CASSYFHEQYF
TRBD2	TRBV20-1	TRBJ2-1	many	TGCAGTGCTAAAGGCGGGACTAGTCAAAACAATGAGCAGTTCTTC	CSAKGGTSQNNEQFF
.	TRBV7-9	TRBJ2-3	many	TGTGCCAGCAACAGCTTCCCAGGTGCTACGCAGTATTTT	CASNSFPGATQYF
.	TRBV20-1	TRBJ2-3	many	TGCAGTGGAGGGGGACGCACAGATACGCAGTATTTT	CSGGGRTDTQYF
TRBD1	TRBV5-1	TRBJ2-7	many	TGCGCCAGCAGCTTGGCCGGGACAGCTTTCTACGAGCAGTACTTC	CASSLAGTAFYEQYF
.	TRBV5-1	TRBJ2-7	many	TGCGCCAGCAGCTTGGCCGAGGGCTACGAGCAGTACTTC	CASSLAEGYEQYF
TRBD1	TRBV3-1	TRBJ2-1	few	TGTGCCAGCAGCCAAGATTTAGGACAGGGGGCCTACAATGAGCAGTTCTTC	CASSQDLGQGAYNEQFF
.	TRBV5-1	TRBJ2-3	many	TGCGCCAGCAGCTTGGACGGGCCATCCGGGCTCGCAGATACGCAGTATTTT	CASSLDGPSGLADTQYF
.	TRBV5-1	TRBJ2-3	many	TGCGCCAGCAGCATCGAAGGGTCAGATACGCAGTATTTT	CASSIEGSDTQYF
.	TRBV24-1	TRBJ2-3	many	TGTGCCACCAGTGATTTATCAGATACGCAGTATTTT	CATSDLSDTQYF
.	TRBV18	TRBJ1-4	many	TGTGCCAGCTCACCTTGGGGAGAAAAACTGTTTTTT	CASSPWGEKLFF
TRBD1	TRBV7-3	TRBJ1-6	few	TGTGCCAGCAGCCGAACGGACAGGGGGTTTCTATGTTCACCCCTCCACTTT	CASSRTDRGFLCSPLHF
.	TRBV12-3/TRBV12-4	TRBJ1-1	many	TGTGCCAGCAGTTTTTCCTGGGACACTGAAGCTTTCTTT	CASSFSWDTEAFF
TRBD2	TRBV28	TRBJ2-1	.	TGTGCCAGCAGCCCCAGACGACTAGCGGGATACAATGAGCAGTTCTTC	CASSPRRLAGYNEQFF
.	TRBV20-1	TRBJ2-7	many	TGCAGTGCGCCCCCGGGACTTCCGCCCTACGAGCAGTACTTC	CSAPPGLPPYEQYF
TRBD2	TRBV20-1	TRBJ2-7	many	TGCAGTGCTAGCGCTATAACTAGCGGGAGAGGCGAGCAGTACTTC	CSASAITSGRGEQYF
.	TRBV28	TRBJ1-5	.	TGTGCCAGCGGGGGCGGGGGTTATAGCAATCAGCCCCAGCATTTT	CASGGGGYSNQPQHF
.	TRBV7-9	TRBJ2-2	many	TGTGCCAGCAGCTTACTCAGGGGAGCCGGGGAGCTGTTTTTT	CASSLLRGAGELFF
TRBD1	TRBV15	TRBJ2-5	many	TGTGCCACCAGCAGAGATCTCGACAGGGTGGAGACCCAGTACTTC	CATSRDLDRVETQYF
TRBD1	TRBV7-2	TRBJ1-5	many	TGTGCCAGCACCCCGACAGGGGCGAATCAGCCCCAGCATTTT	CASTPTGANQPQHF
.	TRBV12-3/TRBV12-4	TRBJ2-3	many	TGTGCCAGCAGTTTACAGGTTCGCACAGATACGCAGTATTTT	CASSLQVRTDTQYF
.	TRBV7-8	TRBJ1-5	many	TGTGCCAGCAGCTTCTCCGAAGGGTCCCAGCATTTT	CASSFSEGSQHF
.	TRBV7-8	TRBJ2-3	few	TGTGCCAGCAGCAAAGACGGAGACACAGATACGCAGTATTTT	CASSKDGDTDTQYF
TRBD1	TRBV28	TRBJ2-3	many	TGTGCCAGCAGTTCCCCGACAGGGGGCGCGGTATCAGATACGCAGTATTTT	CASSSPTGGAVSDTQYF
.	TRBV4-2	TRBJ2-6	many	TGTGCCAGCAGCGGGCAATGGGACTCTGGGGCCAACGTCCTGACTTTC	CASSGQWDSGANVLTF
TRBD2	TRBV20-1	TRBJ2-2	few	TGCAGTGCTAGAGCTCAGCTAGCGGGAGGTCCCGGGGAGCTGTTTTTT	CSARAQLAGGPGELFF
.	TRBV20-1	TRBJ1-4	many	TGCAGTGCTCTATTGGGGGGGTATGAAAAACTGTTTTTT	CSALLGGYEKLFF
TRBD1	TRBV7-2	TRBJ1-6	many	TGTGCCAGCAGCTCGAACACAGGGGTCGTTAATTCACCCCTCCACTTT	CASSSNTGVVNSPLHF
.	TRBV2	TRBJ2-1	.	TGTGCCAGCACGATGGACGGCTACTCCTACAATGAGCAGTTCTTC	CASTMDGYSYNEQFF
TRBD2	TRBV30	TRBJ2-3	medium-sized	TGTGCCTGGAGTCTCCTGACTAGCGGGCCGACCATGGCGCAGTATTTT	CAWSLLTSGPTMAQYF
.	TRBV5-6	TRBJ2-3	many	TGTGCCAGCAGCCGAGCCGTTGTTGATACGCAGTATTTT	CASSRAVVDTQYF
.	TRBV7-6	TRBJ2-3	many	TGTGCAAGTCGAGCGAGGCCGGGCACAGATACGCAGTATTTT	CASRARPGTDTQYF
.	TRBV6-5	TRBJ1-2	many	TGTGCCAGCAGAAACGAGGCAAACTATGGCTACACCTTC	CASRNEANYGYTF
.	TRBV5-1	TRBJ2-3	many	TGCGCCAGCAGCGGCGGGGAATACACAGATACGCAGTATTTT	CASSGGEYTDTQYF
.	TRBV7-9	TRBJ2-5	many	TGTGCCAGCAGAAACGGGCGGATGAATGGGGAAGAGACCCAGTACTTC	CASRNGRMNGEETQYF
.	TRBV28	TRBJ2-3	many	TGTGCCAGCAGCCCGCTAGACCCGGGCGCAGATACGCAGTATTTT	CASSPLDPGADTQYF
TRBD1	TRBV12-3/TRBV12-4	TRBJ2-5	many	TGTGCCAGCAGTTTAGCGGGGACAGAAGAGACCCAGTACTTC	CASSLAGTEETQYF
TRBD1	TRBV7-9	TRBJ1-1	.	TGTGCCAGCAGCTCTCAAGGGACAGGGGTGAACACTGAAGCTTTCTTT	CASSSQGTGVNTEAFF
.	TRBV7-9	TRBJ1-3	.	TGTGCCAGCAGCCCCGATCTGAAAGACACCATATATTTT	CASSPDLKDTIYF
.	TRBV7-2	TRBJ2-5	many	TGTGCCAGCAGCTTAGCCGGTGAGACCCAGTACTTC	CASSLAGETQYF
.	TRBV20-1	TRBJ2-5	many	TGCAGTGCTACACAGGCAGCCCTGTTCCAAGAGACCCAGTACTTC	CSATQAALFQETQYF
.	TRBV11-2	TRBJ2-7	many	TGTGCCAGCAGCCACATCTACGAGCAGTACTTC	CASSHIYEQYF
TRBD2	TRBV20-1	TRBJ2-2	many	TGCAGTGCTAGAGATATTACTAGCGGGTGGAACACCGGGGAGCTGTTTTTT	CSARDITSGWNTGELFF
.	TRBV7-2	TRBJ1-1	many	TGTGCCAGCAGCCCCTATTTCGAAGCTTTCTTT	CASSPYFEAFF
TRBD1	TRBV5-4	TRBJ2-7	.	TGTGCCAGCAGCGACGAGGACAGGGGGACCGAGCAGTACTTC	CASSDEDRGTEQYF
.	TRBV1	TRBJ1-2	few	TGCACCAGCAGCCAAGATAGGGGCACCAAGATCCCGGAGAAGAACTATGGCTACACCTTC	CTSSQDRGTKIPEKNYGYTF
.	TRBV29-1	TRBJ1-4	many	TGCAGCGGCCTAACTAATGAAAAACTGTTTTTT	CSGLTNEKLFF
TRBD1	TRBV5-5	TRBJ1-5	many	TGTGCCAGCAGCCTCGGACAGGGGGATCAGCCCCAGCATTTT	CASSLGQGDQPQHF
.	TRBV7-8	TRBJ2-7	many	TGTGCCAGCAGCCCCGGTCACCAGAAGCGCAACGAGCAGTACTTC	CASSPGHQKRNEQYF
.	TRBV7-9	TRBJ1-4	many	TGTGCCAGCAGCTTAGTAAATGCGGCATTGAGTGAAAAACTGTTTTTT	CASSLVNAALSEKLFF